These T cell receptor beta chains were read from a single sample in a study of beta chain features in type 1 diabetes. TCRdb's copy holds only in-frame clones and misses some; the assay was immunoSEQ multiplex PCR. The repertoire holds roughly 700,000 clones, with about an eighth as singletons. The sample taken for sequencing was naive CD4+ T cells from blood. The receptors were sampled from a man younger than 30 with type 1 diabetes. Each CDR3 is given with its conserved first and last residue. The D gene is left open where the match is weak. Some rows mark clone size as missing; the rest say once, few, many or name a class of expanded clone.

j_call | d_call | v_call | clone_size | cdr3_nt | cdr3_aa
TRBJ1-5 | NA | TRBV7-9 | NA | TGTGCCAGCAGCCGGGGCTTGGTGGGAAGCAATCAGCCCCAGCATTTT | CASSRGLVGSNQPQHF
TRBJ2-2 | NA | TRBV30 | few | TGTGCCTGGAGTGGTACAGGGAGCACCGGGGAGCTGTTTTTT | CAWSGTGSTGELFF
TRBJ1-1 | TRBD1 | TRBV5-1 | few | TGCGCCAGCAGCTTTGGGACAGACACTGAAGCTTTCTTT | CASSFGTDTEAFF
TRBJ2-3 | NA | TRBV13 | NA | TGTGCCAGCAGCCCCTATACCCTTACTCTCACAGATACGCAGTATTTT | CASSPYTLTLTDTQYF
TRBJ2-1 | NA | TRBV30 | few | TGTGCCTGGAGTGGCGGGTACCTCCCATTCTTC | CAWSGGYLPFF
TRBJ2-7 | NA | TRBV4-2 | NA | TGTGCCAGCAGCCAAGAAATGCGGAACTACGAGCAGTACTTC | CASSQEMRNYEQYF
TRBJ1-1 | NA | TRBV5-1 | few | TGCGCCAGCAGCTTGGACCGACAAACTGAAGCTTTCTTT | CASSLDRQTEAFF
TRBJ1-3 | NA | TRBV7-9 | few | TGTGCCAGCAGCTCCGACTTCGGGATTGGAAACACCATATATTTT | CASSSDFGIGNTIYF
TRBJ2-7 | TRBD2 | TRBV2 | NA | TGTGCCAGCAGTGAAGGGGCTAGCGGGGGCCCCGGTCGGTACTTC | CASSEGASGGPGRYF
TRBJ1-5 | NA | TRBV19 | NA | TGTGCCAGTAACTCGTGGGACGGCCCGAATCAGCCCCAGCATTTT | CASNSWDGPNQPQHF
TRBJ1-1 | NA | TRBV6-6 | NA | TGTGCCAGCATTTGGGCAGGGAAGAACACTGAAGCTTTCTTT | CASIWAGKNTEAFF
TRBJ1-5 | NA | TRBV4-1 | NA | TGCGCCAGCAGCCAAGAGGGGGGCAGGGGCAATCAGCCCCAGCATTTT | CASSQEGGRGNQPQHF
TRBJ1-4 | NA | TRBV28 | NA | TGTGCCAGCAGTTTCGGGACAAGAAATGAAAAACTGTTTTTT | CASSFGTRNEKLFF
TRBJ1-1 | NA | TRBV30 | NA | TGTGCCTGGAGCGGGCCGGGGCCCGAAGCTTTCTTT | CAWSGPGPEAFF
TRBJ1-2 | NA | TRBV11-2 | NA | TGTGCCAGCAGCGCAGACGGGAACTATGGCTACACCTTC | CASSADGNYGYTF
TRBJ1-2 | NA | TRBV15 | NA | TGTGCCACCAGCAGAGATCTTCTCCGTGGCTACACCTTC | CATSRDLLRGYTF
TRBJ1-1 | TRBD1 | TRBV30 | few | TGTGCCTGGAAAGTACGGACAGGGTATAATGAAGCTTTCTTT | CAWKVRTGYNEAFF